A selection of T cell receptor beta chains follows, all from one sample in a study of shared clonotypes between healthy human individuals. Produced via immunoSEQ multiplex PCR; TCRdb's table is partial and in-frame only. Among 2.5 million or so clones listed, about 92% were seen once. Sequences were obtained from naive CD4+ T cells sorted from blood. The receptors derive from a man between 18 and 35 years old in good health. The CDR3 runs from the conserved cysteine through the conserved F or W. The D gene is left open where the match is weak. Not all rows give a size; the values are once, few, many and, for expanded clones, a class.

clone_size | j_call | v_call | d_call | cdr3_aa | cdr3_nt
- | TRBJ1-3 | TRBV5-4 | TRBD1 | CASSVTGPGNTIYF | TGTGCCAGCAGCGTGACAGGGCCTGGAAACACCATATATTTT
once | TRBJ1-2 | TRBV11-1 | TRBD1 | CASSSGQIYGYTF | TGTGCCAGCAGCTCGGGACAGATTTATGGCTACACCTTC
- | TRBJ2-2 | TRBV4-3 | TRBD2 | CASSLAGTSNSGELFF | TGCGCCAGCAGCCTAGCAGGGACTAGTAATTCCGGGGAGCTGTTTTTT
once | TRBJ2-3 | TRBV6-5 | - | CASSRVGVSTDTQYF | TGTGCCAGCAGTAGGGTCGGGGTTAGCACAGATACGCAGTATTTT
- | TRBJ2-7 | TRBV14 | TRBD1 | CASSQGQGLRDSSYEQYF | TGTGCCAGCAGCCAGGGACAGGGGTTGCGGGATAGCTCCTACGAGCAGTACTTC
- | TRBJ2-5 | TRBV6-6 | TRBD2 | CASSWAGAGGETQYF | TGTGCCAGCAGTTGGGCTGGAGCGGGAGGTGAGACCCAGTACTTC
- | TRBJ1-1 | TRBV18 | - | CASSRDSDGNTEAFF | TGTGCCAGCTCACGCGACAGCGACGGGAACACTGAAGCTTTCTTT
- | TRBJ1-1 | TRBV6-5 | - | CASSRTGNTEAFF | TGTGCCAGCAGCCGGACGGGAAACACTGAAGCTTTCTTT
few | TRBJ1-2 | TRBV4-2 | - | CASSQDMSSNRGYTF | TGTGCCAGCAGCCAAGATATGTCCTCAAATCGGGGCTACACCTTC
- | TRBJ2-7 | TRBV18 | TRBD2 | CASSPGTSGAYEQYF | TGTGCCAGCTCACCAGGGACTAGCGGAGCCTACGAGCAGTACTTC
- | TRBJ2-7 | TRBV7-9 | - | CASSLAAGTTSYEQYF | TGTGCCAGCAGCTTAGCGGCGGGGACAACCTCCTACGAGCAGTACTTC
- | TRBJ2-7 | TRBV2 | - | CASDGQGSHEQYF | TGTGCCAGCGACGGGCAGGGCAGCCACGAGCAGTACTTC
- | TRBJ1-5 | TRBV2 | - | CASSLNQPSNQPQHF | TGTGCCAGCTCTCTGAACCAGCCGAGCAATCAGCCCCAGCATTTT
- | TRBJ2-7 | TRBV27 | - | CAILTRDASYEQYF | TGTGCCATCCTGACCAGGGACGCTTCCTACGAGCAGTACTTC
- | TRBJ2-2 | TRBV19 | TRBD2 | CASSIPQAGGPGELFF | TGTGCCAGTAGTATCCCCCAAGCGGGAGGGCCCGGGGAGCTGTTTTTT
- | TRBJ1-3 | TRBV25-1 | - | CASSEFASRTIYF | TGTGCCAGCAGTGAATTTGCGTCGCGCACCATATATTTT
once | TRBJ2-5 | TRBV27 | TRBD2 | CASSLRPGETSGSRETQYF | TGTGCCAGCAGTTTACGTCCGGGAGAAACTAGCGGGAGTCGGGAGACCCAGTACTTC
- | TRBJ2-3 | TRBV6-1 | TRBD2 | CASAGLVTPRDTQYF | TGTGCCTCGGCCGGACTAGTGACCCCACGAGATACGCAGTATTTT
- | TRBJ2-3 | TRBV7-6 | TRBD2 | CASSSGLAGGPGTQYF | TGTGCCAGCAGCTCAGGACTAGCGGGAGGGCCGGGTACGCAGTATTTT
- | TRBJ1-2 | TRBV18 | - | CASSRDGNYGYTF | TGTGCCAGCTCCCGGGACGGGAACTATGGCTACACCTTC
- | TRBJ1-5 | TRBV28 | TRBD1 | CASSLLGGRGAIKGQPQHF | TGTGCCAGCAGTTTATTAGGTGGCAGGGGGGCTATCAAGGGTCAGCCCCAGCATTTT
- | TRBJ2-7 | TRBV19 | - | CASSISGTETYEQYF | TGTGCCAGTAGTATCTCCGGGACGGAAACCTACGAGCAGTACTTC
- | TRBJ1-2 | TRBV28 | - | CASSYPARADYGYTF | TGTGCCAGCAGTTATCCGGCTAGGGCGGATTATGGCTACACCTTC
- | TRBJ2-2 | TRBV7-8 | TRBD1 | CASSPLGQGARELFF | TGTGCCAGCAGCCCCTTGGGACAGGGGGCTAGGGAGCTGTTTTTT
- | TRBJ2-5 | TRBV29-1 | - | CSVGALLAETQYF | TGCAGCGTTGGGGCACTATTGGCAGAGACCCAGTACTTC
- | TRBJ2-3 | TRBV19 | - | CASTQGGGSTDTQYF | TGTGCCAGTACCCAGGGTGGAGGGAGCACAGATACGCAGTATTTT
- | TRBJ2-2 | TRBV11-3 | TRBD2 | CASSLGGRDTGELFF | TGTGCCAGCAGCTTAGGCGGGAGGGACACCGGGGAGCTGTTTTTT
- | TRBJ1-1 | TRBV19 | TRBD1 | CASSIVGDSRPNTEAFF | TGTGCCAGTAGTATAGTGGGGGACAGCCGCCCGAACACTGAAGCTTTCTTT
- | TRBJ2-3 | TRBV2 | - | CASSPGRNTDTQYF | TGTGCCAGCAGTCCGGGGCGGAACACAGATACGCAGTATTTT
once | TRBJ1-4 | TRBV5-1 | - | CASSTVNEKLFF | TGCGCCAGCTCGACAGTTAATGAAAAACTGTTTTTT
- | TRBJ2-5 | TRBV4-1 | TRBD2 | CASSLIAGGETQYF | TGCGCCAGCAGCTTAATAGCGGGAGGGGAGACCCAGTACTTC
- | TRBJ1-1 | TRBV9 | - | CASTPRAGFIEAFF | TGTGCCAGCACTCCGAGGGCAGGGTTTATCGAAGCTTTCTTT
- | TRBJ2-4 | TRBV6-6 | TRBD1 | CASSYGTGVDKNIQYF | TGTGCCAGCAGTTACGGGACAGGGGTTGACAAAAACATTCAGTACTTC
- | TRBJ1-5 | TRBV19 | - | CASSIEGRNQPQHF | TGTGCCAGTAGTATAGAGGGTCGCAATCAGCCCCAGCATTTT
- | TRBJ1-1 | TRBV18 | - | CASLGQGTEAFF | TGTGCCAGCTTAGGGCAAGGCACTGAAGCTTTCTTT
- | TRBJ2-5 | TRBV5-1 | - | CASSLKLGQETQYF | TGCGCCAGCAGCCTGAAACTAGGCCAAGAGACCCAGTACTTC
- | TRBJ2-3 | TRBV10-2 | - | CASSDYSPADTQYF | TGCGCCAGCAGTGACTATTCCCCCGCAGATACGCAGTATTTT
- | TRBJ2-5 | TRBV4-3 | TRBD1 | CASSQDRSSARGRETQYF | TGCGCCAGCAGCCAAGATCGCTCGTCCGCCAGGGGGCGGGAGACCCAGTACTTC
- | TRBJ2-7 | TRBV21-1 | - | CASSKGLGASGLPYEQYF | TGTGCCAGCAGCAAAGGACTGGGGGCTAGCGGGCTTCCCTACGAGCAGTACTTC
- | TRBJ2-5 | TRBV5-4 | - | CASSSHAASQETQYF | TGTGCCAGCAGCTCTCACGCGGCGTCCCAAGAGACCCAGTACTTC
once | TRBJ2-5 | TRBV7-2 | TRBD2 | CASGEGGRETQYF | TGTGCCAGCGGGGAGGGAGGCCGAGAGACCCAGTACTTC
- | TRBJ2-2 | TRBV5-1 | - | CASSLGGAYTGELFF | TGCGCCAGCAGCTTGGGAGGGGCCTACACCGGGGAGCTGTTTTTT
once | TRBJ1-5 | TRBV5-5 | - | CASSLAIFGSNQPQHF | TGTGCCAGCAGCTTGGCCATCTTTGGTAGCAATCAGCCCCAGCATTTT
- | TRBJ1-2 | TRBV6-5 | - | CASSERSNYGYTF | TGTGCCAGCAGCGAACGGTCTAACTATGGCTACACCTTC
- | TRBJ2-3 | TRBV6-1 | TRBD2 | CASSAGLASRNTQYF | TGTGCCAGCAGTGCGGGACTAGCGTCGCGAAATACGCAGTATTTT
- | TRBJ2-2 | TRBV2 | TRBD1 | CASHQSGTVTGELFF | TGTGCCAGCCACCAGTCCGGGACAGTGACCGGGGAGCTGTTTTTT
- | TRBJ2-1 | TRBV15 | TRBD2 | CATREQTSGVYNEQFF | TGTGCCACCAGAGAACAAACTAGCGGGGTATACAATGAGCAGTTCTTC
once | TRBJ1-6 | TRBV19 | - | CASSNSGGNSPLHF | TGTGCCAGTAGCAATTCGGGGGGAAATTCACCCCTCCACTTT
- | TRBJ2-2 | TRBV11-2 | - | CASSLVNTGELFF | TGTGCCAGCAGCTTAGTTAACACCGGGGAGCTGTTTTTT
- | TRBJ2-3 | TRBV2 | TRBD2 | CASTFLAGSSTDTQYF | TGTGCCAGCACCTTCCTAGCGGGGTCTAGCACAGATACGCAGTATTTT
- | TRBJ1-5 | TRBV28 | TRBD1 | CASSLSPGQGNQPQHF | TGTGCCAGCAGTTTATCCCCAGGACAGGGCAATCAGCCCCAGCATTTT
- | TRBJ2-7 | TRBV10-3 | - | CAISESHSVYEQYF | TGTGCCATCAGTGAGTCGCACAGCGTCTACGAGCAGTACTTC
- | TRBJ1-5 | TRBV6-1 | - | CASKLSNQPQHF | TGTGCCAGCAAACTTAGCAATCAGCCCCAGCATTTT
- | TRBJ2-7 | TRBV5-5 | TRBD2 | CASSFGGTSGLYEQYF | TGTGCCAGCAGCTTTGGGGGGACTAGCGGGCTCTACGAGCAGTACTTC
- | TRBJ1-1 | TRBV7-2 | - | CASSLVAGTEAFF | TGTGCCAGCAGCTTAGTGGCAGGGACTGAAGCTTTCTTT
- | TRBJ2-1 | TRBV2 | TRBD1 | CASRADRGSYNEQFF | TGTGCCAGCAGAGCCGACAGGGGCTCCTACAATGAGCAGTTCTTC
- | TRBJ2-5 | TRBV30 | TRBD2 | CAWSAFSGPQETQYF | TGTGCCTGGAGTGCCTTTAGCGGGCCCCAAGAGACCCAGTACTTC
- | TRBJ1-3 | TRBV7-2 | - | CASSSRNTIYF | TGTGCCAGCAGCTCCAGAAACACCATATATTTT
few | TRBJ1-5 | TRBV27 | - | CASTPRRGDQPQHF | TGTGCCAGCACCCCGCGGAGGGGAGATCAGCCCCAGCATTTT
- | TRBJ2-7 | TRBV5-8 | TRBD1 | CASRGTGPYEQYF | TGTGCCAGCAGGGGGACAGGGCCCTACGAGCAGTACTTC